The clone carrying this T cell receptor (beta chain) was found a few times. Germline CDR1 reads SGHAT; CDR2 reads FQNNGV. J was trimmed by 4 bases and V by 5 bases; bases with no gene match: 7. The CDR3 totals 16 residues. These data originate in a study of blood T cell repertoires in COVID-19. Study-level information: Acute-phase and convalescent COVID-19 samples originated in the United States, Italy and Spain.

The method was immunoSEQ multiplex PCR; TCRdb's version includes in-frame clones alone and lacks a portion of them. This table holds 150,000 to 200,000 clones, approximately 80% found once. Before they entered the study, exposed participants had met a COVID-19 case within 2 weeks. This chain links TRBV11-2 with TRBJ2-5, with 13 bases lining up with TRBD2. Sequenced sample: PBMCs or T cells enriched from blood (not recorded which). The receptor was isolated from a man aged 60 to 75 who had been exposed to COVID-19. For the CDR3, the DNA is TGTGCCAGCAGCCCCGGGACTAGCGGGATTGTAGAGACCCAGTACTTC. Residues: CASSPGTSGIVETQYF.